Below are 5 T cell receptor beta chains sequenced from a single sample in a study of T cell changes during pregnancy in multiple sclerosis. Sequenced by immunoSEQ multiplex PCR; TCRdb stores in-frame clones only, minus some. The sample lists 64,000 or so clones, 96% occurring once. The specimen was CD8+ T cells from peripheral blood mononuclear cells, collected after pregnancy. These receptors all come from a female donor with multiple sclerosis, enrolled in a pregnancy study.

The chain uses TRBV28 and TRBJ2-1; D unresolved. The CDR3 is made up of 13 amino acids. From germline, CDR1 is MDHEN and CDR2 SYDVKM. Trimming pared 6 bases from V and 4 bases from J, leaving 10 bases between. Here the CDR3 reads CASSSTTYNEQFF. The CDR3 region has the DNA TGTGCCAGCAGCTCTACTACTTACAATGAGCAGTTCTTC. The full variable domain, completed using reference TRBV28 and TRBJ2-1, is DVKVTQSSRYLVKRTGEKVFLECVQDMDHENMFWYRQDPGLGLRLIYFSYDVKMKEKGDIPEGYSVSREKKERFSLILESASTNQTSMYLCASSSTTYNEQFFGPGTRLTVL.

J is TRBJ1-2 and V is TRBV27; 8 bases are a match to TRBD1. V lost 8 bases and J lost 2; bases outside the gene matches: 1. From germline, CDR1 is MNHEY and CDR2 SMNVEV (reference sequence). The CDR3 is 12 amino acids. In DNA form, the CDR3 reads TGTGCCAGCGGACAGGGAAACTATGGCTACACCTTC. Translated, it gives CASGQGNYGYTF.

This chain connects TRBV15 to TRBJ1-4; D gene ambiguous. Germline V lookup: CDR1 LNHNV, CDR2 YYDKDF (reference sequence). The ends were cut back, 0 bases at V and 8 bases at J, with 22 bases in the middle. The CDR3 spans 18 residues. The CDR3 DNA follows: TGTGCCACCAGCAGAGACCGGGCCGCGGGCCTGGTGGAAGAAAAACTGTTTTTT. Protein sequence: CATSRDRAAGLVEEKLFF.

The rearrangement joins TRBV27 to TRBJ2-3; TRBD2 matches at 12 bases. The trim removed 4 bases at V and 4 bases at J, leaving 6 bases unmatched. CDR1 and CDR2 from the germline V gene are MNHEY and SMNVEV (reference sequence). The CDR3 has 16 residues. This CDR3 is CASSSLLAGGPDTQYF. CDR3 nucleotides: TGTGCCAGCAGTTCCTTACTAGCGGGAGGTCCAGATACGCAGTATTTT.

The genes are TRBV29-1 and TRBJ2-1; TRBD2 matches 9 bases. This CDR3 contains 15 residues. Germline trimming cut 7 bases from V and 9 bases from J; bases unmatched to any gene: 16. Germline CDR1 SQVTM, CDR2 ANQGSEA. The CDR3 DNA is TGCAGCGCCGTTAGCGGGAGAGACTACATGGGTGAGCAGTTCTTC. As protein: CSAVSGRDYMGEQFF.